The sequence of this T cell receptor beta chain was determined in a study of long-term antiretroviral therapy in people with HIV. The ends were cut back, 1 base at V and 1 base at J, with 14 bases in the middle. The germline V gene has CDR1 SGHRS and CDR2 YFSETQ. The length of the CDR3 is 16 residues. Study-wide results and caveats: Clones that expanded before ART (that is, prior to treatment) dominated the repertoire at all time points.

Researchers report immunoSEQ v3.0 was run at survey level. The method was immunoSEQ multiplex PCR; TCRdb's version includes in-frame clones alone and lacks a portion of them. This sample has 20,000 to 25,000 clones; approximately 79% occur once, and the top ten carry about 12%. A note on this clone: The target antigen is unknown.

Before they underwent DNA extraction, samples held 1-10 million cryopreserved PBMC. Sequences were derived from unsorted PBMCs, sampled 1.7 to 1.8 years before starting antiretroviral therapy. The clonotype was recovered from a woman aged 40 to 55 with HIV. V usage is TRBV5-1 and J usage is TRBJ1-2; no reliable D call. The CDR3 region is CASSLRGRGNNYGYTF. The CDR3 DNA reads as TGCGCCAGCAGCTTGAGAGGACGGGGAAATAACTATGGCTACACCTTC.